This T cell receptor (beta chain) is from a study of cytomegalovirus exposure and HLA in healthy donors (dated by TCRdb to the late 2010s). Study-wide context: According to an earlier analysis of several hundred of the donors, about 170 million T cells yielded 90 million to 130 million unique TCR beta sequences and around 300 Gb of sequence data. Around 320 gigabases of sequencing data and approximately 93 million unique TCR sequences were included in an early release covering 500 to 750 HLA-typed donors. Of the roughly 400 genotyped donors, roughly 85% fell in the genetic ancestry cluster associated with self-reported Caucasian donors. The study aimed to test whether signatures of past pathogen exposure could be identified by cataloging public T cell receptors. The T cell repertoires of 700 or so subjects were profiled by immunosequencing and related to cytomegalovirus serostatus. In addition to the first cohort of around 670 subjects, a separate validation cohort of approximately 130 different subjects was used. To predict cytomegalovirus infection status, the study combined high-throughput TCR immunosequencing, statistical association of individual TCRs with disease status, and machine learning. In a later analysis, previously published TCR beta repertoires from some 640 donors were re-analyzed and high-resolution HLA genotyping was added so that TCR occurrence patterns could be studied. Rather than drawing on any new phenotypic data, the later analysis identified candidate immune exposures from TCR beta sequences and the way those sequences occurred across donors. An earlier analysis of 587 of the donors used high-throughput TCR beta sequencing to judge whether each TCR beta V gene segment behaved as functional or pseudogenic. Donor age, sex, ethnicity and CMV serostatus were compiled alongside the repertoire data. Genome-wide SNP genotypes for about 65% of the 666 donors were used in a later genetic analysis, which treated that subset as a discovery cohort. Every repertoire in the discovery cohort had been generated on one and the same sequencing platform. Class I and class II HLA loci were covered by the typing at four-digit resolution. Typing coverage varied by locus: roughly 629-640 donors for A, B, C, DRB1 and DQB1; some 520 for DQA1; around 610 for DPA1; more than 450 for DPB1. Four to six DR-DQ haplotypes were handled as single units for association and clustering, since linkage in the cohort was strong. On average, around 200,000 unique TCR beta nucleotide sequences were sequenced per donor among fewer than 500 genotyped donors of the cohort, with roughly 18% of those sequences being non-productive.

As concerns this clone: The target of this receptor is not known. The input lacks base qualities; no much larger clone sits a single base away.

In total, approximately 610 healthy bone marrow donors made up the cohort. At the time of sampling, all cohort members were nominally healthy, though unrecorded immune exposures were likely present. The donor was CMV seropositive and was included in the group of 250 to 300 seropositive cohort members. Each donor provided a peripheral blood sample, and peripheral blood mononuclear cells were used for TCR beta sequencing. The Qiagen DNeasy Blood Extraction Kit was used to extract genomic DNA from the blood cell samples. Libraries were constructed by the immunoSEQ multiplex PCR assay. For the multiplex PCR, a mixture combining 60 forward primers for TCR Vbeta segments and 13 reverse primers for TCR Jbeta segments was used. A multiplex PCR assay on genomic DNA amplified the CDR3 region of rearranged TCR beta genes. The Illumina HiSeq System was used to sequence the amplified TCR beta libraries as 87-base-pair reads. Processing in the source paper ran as follows. A later analysis counted about 80 million unique TCR beta chains across the 500 to 850 repertoires, and roughly 10 million of these chains were shared by at least two donors. A nearest-neighbor algorithm error-corrected the raw reads and collapsed the reads into unique sequences, merging closely related sequences to remove PCR and sequencing errors. Alignment of CDR3 sequences to IMGT reference sequences was used to assign V, D and J gene segments. For a sequence to be retained, a match of at least six nucleotides was required to both a V gene segment and a J gene segment. A rearrangement counted as productive if the CDR3 had no stop codons and remained in frame with V and J, and every other rearrangement counted as non-productive. CDR3 was defined according to IMGT convention as the region running from the second conserved V-encoded cysteine to the conserved J-encoded phenylalanine. Sequences without an unambiguous match to a single V gene segment were excluded from the earlier analysis of over 500 of the donors. An earlier analysis of 587 of the donors classified V segments as functional when productive rearrangements were above 56.7% and as segregating when the standard deviation between donors was above 5%. A statistical classification framework was built to diagnose cytomegalovirus status from the catalog of TCR beta chain sequences. In a later analysis, V and J genes were assigned by comparing TCR nucleotide sequences against IMGT/GENE-DB human TR gene sequences. A later analysis assigned CDR3 sequences and most-parsimonious VDJ recombination scenarios with the TCRdist pipeline. In a later analysis, each TCR beta chain was defined by its CDR3 amino acid sequence together with its V-gene family, and reads without a unique V-gene family were excluded. As a way to deal with suspected cross-contamination and a sequencing artifact, a later analysis dropped roughly 600 nucleotide sequences that were highly shared and had low generation probability. In a later analysis, a clonal expansion index was calculated for each public chain from normalized within-repertoire ranks of inferred template counts. A later analysis computed generation probabilities with a VDJ recombination model fitted to out-of-frame rearrangements, and checked the results against IGoR. Hypergeometric tests were used in a later analysis to score TCR-TCR, TCR-HLA and TCR-CMV co-occurrence, with a repertoire-size bias correction applied to the TCR pairs. To estimate false discovery rates, a later analysis permuted the HLA or CMV assignments 20 times. A later analysis grouped co-occurring TCRs with DBSCAN, adding TCRdist sequence similarity when clustering within HLA-allele-positive subsets. For co-occurrence clustering, repertoires with fewer than 30,000 or more than 120,000 public chains were excluded, along with roughly five repertoires with anomalous nucleotide sharing. In its TCRdb copy, this immuneACCESS table keeps in-frame sequences only and misses some clones. Where compared with another copy, unresolved V genes explain less than half of these, and the others have no known cause. The V and J calls and clone size come from that table; D and trimming were worked out from the DNA. A total of over 150,000 clones appear in this sample, roughly 86% of them only once. 4.8% of the sample is in the top ten clones.

Trimmed from V: 5 bases; trimmed from J: 7 bases; junction bases lacking a gene match: 14. From cysteine to phenylalanine, the CDR3 is 17 amino acids long. The kept DNA is CDR3 alone, 51 bases in frame from the first base. Sequences SEHNR (CDR1) and FQNEAQ (CDR2) are obtained from the germline V gene (reference sequence). General findings and caveats noted by the study authors: A further reported finding was that TCR beta sequences accurately predicted the HLA-A and HLA-B alleles for most subjects in the first cohort. The classifier was reported to diagnose cytomegalovirus status with high specificity and sensitivity in both the original cohort and the validation cohort. Several of the top co-occurrence clusters appeared to be linked to parvovirus B19, influenza, CMV and Epstein-Barr virus, according to a later analysis. CMV serostatus was the only immune exposure information available for the cohort. In an earlier analysis of 587 of the donors, most TCR beta V segments appeared in productive rearrangements about 87% or about 30% of the time, broadly matching IMGT annotations. It was suggested by the authors that the approach could potentially be generalized to other disease states and immunological phenotypes. A cluster of highly shared sequence variants was judged likely to be a technical artifact of the sequencing pipeline. The study gave a list of about 170 TCR beta chains associated with cytomegalovirus. In a later genetic analysis, a missense DCLRE1C variant was associated with V-gene and J-gene trimming of TCR beta chains, and the association was replicated in an independent cohort. Because the 87-base-pair reads could not distinguish some IMGT-functional V segments, including TRBV6-2 and TRBV6-3, those segments were excluded. The earlier analysis of 587 of the donors excluded roughly 16 rarely observed V segments, including chromosome 9 orphons, because counts were too low. A later analysis found that most CMV-associated TCR beta chains appeared HLA-restricted, with HLA associations seemingly driven largely by CMV exposure. Assigning TCR associations to individual alleles was difficult when HLA alleles, especially DR and DQ, strongly co-occurred. In a later analysis, TCR association rates were found to vary across HLA loci, with the most associated TCRs seen for DRB1 alleles and the fewest for HLA-C alleles. Sequencing depth was assumed to be roughly uniform across donors in the presence/absence analyses, though that assumption may not hold. A later analysis associated roughly 17,000 TCR beta sequences with specific HLA alleles at a false discovery rate of 0.05. According to a later genetic analysis, donors in an Asian-associated ancestry cluster had fewer N-insertions in productive TCRs than the roughly 700-donor mean. In vitro tests confirmed that a few of the cytomegalovirus-associated TCR beta chains recognize cytomegalovirus antigens. Linkage disequilibrium might explain the correlated functional status among segregating V segments, but an unknown experimental factor could not be excluded. While some public TCRs were present in many individuals, most TCR sequences turned up only very rarely across donors. Because HLA typing was unavailable for some donors at each locus, only the typed subset was used in association tests. The cohort was sequenced for TCR beta chains only, and without alpha or paired-chain data the features that could be detected were limited. In a later analysis, HLA-associated TCR beta chains were found to be more clonally expanded and to have lower generation probabilities than equally common non-associated chains.

The sequence derives from a girl aged 5 to 17 in good health and CMV-seropositive. Sequencing input: PBMCs. The chain is assembled from TRBV7-9 and TRBJ2-6, with TRBD1 identical over 7 junction bases. The DNA sequence follows: TGTGCCAGCAGCCACCCTAAAAGTCGGGACAGAGCCAACGTCCTGACTTTC. Its protein reads: CASSHPKSRDRANVLTF.